Listed below are T cell receptor beta chains from one sample, sequenced in a study of T cell repertoires in cytomegalovirus infection. TCRdb analysed the reads with MiXCR anew, one entry per CDR3 protein. The sample has around 100,000 distinct CDR3 sequences; 16% are singletons. Sequencing input: PBMCs. These receptors were taken from a human donor in good health (CMV status not recorded). Some clones in this sample may be carry-over from other donors' samples. The CDR3 runs from the conserved cysteine through the conserved F or W. A D gene is named only where the DNA matches it firmly. A row's size may be missing; if present it is once, few, many or a size class.

v_call: TRBV7-2
j_call: TRBJ2-7
clone_size: many
d_call: NA
cdr3_aa: CASSGGGEQYF
cdr3_nt: TGTGCCAGCAGCGGAGGGGGCGAGCAGTACTTC

v_call: TRBV11-2
j_call: TRBJ2-7
clone_size: few
d_call: TRBD1
cdr3_aa: CASSWIRDRGHEQYF
cdr3_nt: TGTGCCAGCAGCTGGATCCGGGACAGGGGACACGAGCAGTACTTC

v_call: TRBV29-1
j_call: TRBJ2-5
clone_size: few
d_call: NA
cdr3_aa: CSVHQGQETQYF
cdr3_nt: TGCAGCGTCCACCAGGGTCAAGAGACCCAGTACTTC

v_call: TRBV4-3
j_call: TRBJ1-3
clone_size: few
d_call: NA
cdr3_aa: CASSHLSGNTIYF
cdr3_nt: TGCGCCAGCAGCCACCTTTCTGGAAACACCATATATTTT

v_call: TRBV18
j_call: TRBJ2-1
clone_size: NA
d_call: NA
cdr3_aa: CASSPPRGTSYNEQFF
cdr3_nt: TGTGCCAGCTCACCACCAAGGGGGACCTCCTACAATGAGCAGTTCTTC

v_call: TRBV24-1
j_call: TRBJ2-3
clone_size: NA
d_call: NA
cdr3_aa: CATSDGTLSDTQYF
cdr3_nt: TGTGCCACCAGTGATGGGACTCTATCAGATACGCAGTATTTT

v_call: TRBV9
j_call: TRBJ2-5
clone_size: few
d_call: NA
cdr3_aa: CASSVEFGKTQYF
cdr3_nt: TGTGCCAGCAGCGTAGAGTTCGGAAAGACCCAGTACTTC

v_call: TRBV29-1
j_call: TRBJ1-2
clone_size: few
d_call: TRBD1
cdr3_aa: CSVSNMGTGDGYTF
cdr3_nt: TGCAGCGTTTCTAACATGGGGACAGGGGATGGCTACACCTTC

v_call: TRBV13
j_call: TRBJ2-5
clone_size: NA
d_call: NA
cdr3_aa: CASSFRGTQETQYF
cdr3_nt: TGTGCCAGCAGCTTTCGGGGGACTCAAGAGACCCAGTACTTC

v_call: TRBV7-6
j_call: TRBJ1-6
clone_size: NA
d_call: NA
cdr3_aa: CASSSRPRVPSYNSPLHF
cdr3_nt: TGTGCTAGCAGCTCCAGACCAAGAGTTCCTTCCTATAATTCACCCCTCCACTTT

v_call: TRBV29-1
j_call: TRBJ2-3
clone_size: few
d_call: NA
cdr3_aa: CSVEQDGDTQYF
cdr3_nt: TGCAGCGTTGAACAGGACGGAGATACGCAGTATTTT

v_call: TRBV27
j_call: TRBJ2-3
clone_size: few
d_call: NA
cdr3_aa: CASSLEGKADTQYF
cdr3_nt: TGTGCCAGCAGTTTAGAAGGGAAAGCGGATACGCAGTATTTT

v_call: TRBV7-2
j_call: TRBJ1-2
clone_size: many
d_call: TRBD1
cdr3_aa: CASSGQGGNYGYTF
cdr3_nt: TGTGCCAGCAGCGGGCAGGGGGGGAACTATGGCTACACCTTC

v_call: TRBV7-9
j_call: TRBJ1-1
clone_size: many
d_call: NA
cdr3_aa: CASSRTVLPIGGQAFF
cdr3_nt: TGTGCCAGCAGCCGAACAGTCCTCCCGATTGGTGGGCAAGCTTTCTTT

v_call: TRBV10-3
j_call: TRBJ1-1
clone_size: few
d_call: TRBD1
cdr3_aa: CAISAGTESQGAFF
cdr3_nt: TGTGCCATCAGTGCGGGGACAGAGTCTCAAGGAGCTTTCTTT

v_call: TRBV6-2/TRBV6-3
j_call: TRBJ2-1
clone_size: NA
d_call: TRBD1
cdr3_aa: CASSRDRAYNEQFF
cdr3_nt: TGTGCCAGCAGCCGGGACAGGGCTTACAATGAGCAGTTCTTC

v_call: TRBV7-2
j_call: TRBJ2-3
clone_size: many
d_call: TRBD2
cdr3_aa: CASSSSGGRGDTQYF
cdr3_nt: TGTGCCAGCAGTTCGAGCGGGGGGCGGGGAGATACGCAGTATTTT

v_call: TRBV7-9
j_call: TRBJ1-1
clone_size: NA
d_call: NA
cdr3_aa: CASSLVIGLNTEAFF
cdr3_nt: TGTGCCAGCAGCTTAGTTATAGGATTGAACACTGAAGCTTTCTTT

v_call: TRBV12-3/TRBV12-4
j_call: TRBJ1-2
clone_size: few
d_call: TRBD1
cdr3_aa: CASSLGQGRFFGYTF
cdr3_nt: TGTGCCAGCAGTTTGGGACAGGGAAGGTTTTTTGGCTACACCTTC

v_call: TRBV12-3/TRBV12-4
j_call: TRBJ1-1
clone_size: many
d_call: NA
cdr3_aa: CASRGGIEAFF
cdr3_nt: TGTGCCAGCAGGGGGGGAATCGAAGCTTTCTTT

v_call: TRBV7-3
j_call: TRBJ2-3
clone_size: NA
d_call: NA
cdr3_aa: CASSFRTGDTQYF
cdr3_nt: TGTGCCAGCAGCTTTCGGACCGGGGATACGCAGTATTTT

v_call: TRBV9
j_call: TRBJ1-2
clone_size: NA
d_call: NA
cdr3_aa: CASSVDTTPNYGYTF
cdr3_nt: TGTGCCAGCAGCGTAGACACGACCCCTAACTATGGCTACACCTTC

v_call: TRBV7-2
j_call: TRBJ2-3
clone_size: many
d_call: NA
cdr3_aa: CASSLSPPADTQYF
cdr3_nt: TGTGCCAGCAGCTTATCCCCACCCGCAGATACGCAGTATTTT

v_call: TRBV5-5
j_call: TRBJ2-3
clone_size: few
d_call: NA
cdr3_aa: CASSSNGRPSTDTQYF
cdr3_nt: TGTGCCAGCAGCTCGAACGGCAGGCCTTCCACAGATACGCAGTATTTT

v_call: TRBV6-6
j_call: TRBJ2-2
clone_size: NA
d_call: NA
cdr3_aa: CASIKGAARAGELFF
cdr3_nt: TGTGCCAGCATCAAAGGGGCAGCGCGGGCCGGGGAGCTGTTTTTT

v_call: TRBV6-4
j_call: TRBJ2-1
clone_size: few
d_call: NA
cdr3_aa: CASRDAPGQLNNEQFF
cdr3_nt: TGTGCCAGCAGGGACGCTCCCGGACAGCTAAACAATGAGCAGTTCTTC

v_call: TRBV7-2
j_call: TRBJ1-2
clone_size: many
d_call: NA
cdr3_aa: CASINGAETFNYGYTF
cdr3_nt: TGTGCCAGCATCAACGGGGCAGAGACATTTAACTATGGCTACACCTTC

v_call: TRBV12-3/TRBV12-4
j_call: TRBJ2-6
clone_size: NA
d_call: NA
cdr3_aa: CASSPRSGAKVLTF
cdr3_nt: TGTGCCAGCAGCCCTCGATCTGGTGCCAAAGTCCTGACTTTC

v_call: TRBV5-1
j_call: TRBJ2-7
clone_size: NA
d_call: NA
cdr3_aa: CASSLEGRRQTISYEQYF
cdr3_nt: TGCGCCAGCAGCTTGGAAGGGAGGAGGCAGACGATCTCTTACGAGCAGTACTTC

v_call: TRBV29-1
j_call: TRBJ1-5
clone_size: few
d_call: NA
cdr3_aa: CSVLDSVGPNQPQHF
cdr3_nt: TGCAGCGTGCTCGACAGTGTAGGGCCCAATCAGCCCCAGCATTTT

v_call: TRBV5-1
j_call: TRBJ1-2
clone_size: few
d_call: TRBD1
cdr3_aa: CASSLLPTGIGNYGYTF
cdr3_nt: TGCGCCAGCAGCTTACTACCGACAGGGATTGGGAACTATGGCTACACCTTC

v_call: TRBV7-8
j_call: TRBJ1-6
clone_size: many
d_call: NA
cdr3_aa: CASSLESGTNSPLHF
cdr3_nt: TGTGCCAGCAGCTTAGAGTCGGGGACTAATTCACCCCTCCACTTT

v_call: TRBV12-3/TRBV12-4
j_call: TRBJ1-6
clone_size: few
d_call: NA
cdr3_aa: CASSLATGSPLHF
cdr3_nt: TGTGCCAGCAGTTTAGCGACGGGTTCACCCCTCCACTTT

v_call: TRBV2
j_call: TRBJ1-1
clone_size: few
d_call: NA
cdr3_aa: CASRGDTGSTEAFF
cdr3_nt: TGTGCCAGCAGGGGGGATACAGGGAGCACTGAAGCTTTCTTT